The rows below give T cell receptor beta chains drawn from one sample of a study of cytotoxic CD8 clonotypes in ibrutinib-treated CLL. The repertoire was sequenced with immunoSEQ multiplex PCR; TCRdb's copy has only in-frame clones and lacks some. The table records some 200,000 clones, around 70% of them present only once. The starting material was PBMCs, obtained after 12 months of ibrutinib treatment. The receptors here all came from a human donor with chronic lymphocytic leukemia. Each CDR3 is given without its conserved first and last residue. Fields, in order: CDR3 protein, V gene.

CDR3: ASSLTGVDGQPQH; V: TRBV4-1
CDR3: ASSYHQGTTNEKLF; V: TRBV6-5
CDR3: ASMRGYTEAF; V: TRBV6-1
CDR3: ASSLFRDSNQPQH; V: TRBV6-6
CDR3: ASSDPGRNTEAF; V: TRBV25-1
CDR3: ASSSGTDRATDTQY; V: TRBV5-6
CDR3: ASSYSTTGQSHEQY; V: TRBV6-5
CDR3: ASSERTTEAF; V: TRBV25-1
CDR3: ASSLRPETQY; V: TRBV28
CDR3: ASRPTGTAQETQY; V: TRBV2
CDR3: ASSERIGKKFT; V: TRBV6-1
CDR3: ASSPNLRSQKNTEAF; V: TRBV18
CDR3: ASRKNTGELF; V: TRBV6-1
CDR3: ASSPSGGIYTQY; V: TRBV9
CDR3: ASRATGPGYT; V: TRBV7-2
CDR3: ASSPRVGTEAF; V: TRBV18
CDR3: ASSSGEVANEKLF; V: TRBV5-1
CDR3: ASSPTRHGQGWTQY; V: TRBV18
CDR3: ASSLIEDWTSGAF; V: TRBV5-1
CDR3: ASSLRGAGEKLF; V: TRBV7-9
CDR3: ASRLDRVQPQH; V: TRBV28
CDR3: ASNRGGGKAGYT; V: TRBV7-2
CDR3: ASSTGTGGYEQY; V: TRBV18
CDR3: AWSQSGANVLT; V: TRBV30
CDR3: ASRFGETQY; V: TRBV2
CDR3: ASSDRDREKLF; V: TRBV5-1
CDR3: ASSLTATLHPLARLNTGELF; V: TRBV7-3
CDR3: ASSLRSQGIRTEAF; V: TRBV7-2
CDR3: ASSLTRTSGRVYEQY; V: TRBV7-2
CDR3: AWSAASGSYEQY; V: TRBV30
CDR3: SVDRPEKGSEQF; V: TRBV29-1
CDR3: ASSELGQSYGYT; V: TRBV25-1
CDR3: ATNRQSGSEKLF; V: TRBV18
CDR3: ASSASRDETQY; V: TRBV2
CDR3: ASSRAGVSTDTQY; V: TRBV7-9
CDR3: ASSLKRINYGYT; V: TRBV7-3
CDR3: ASREEGESSETQY; V: TRBV2
CDR3: ASSVGTSNLNEQF; V: TRBV9
CDR3: ASRGVVGSNEQF; V: TRBV28
CDR3: AGQTGGSGVDEQY; V: TRBV6-1